This TCR beta chain was identified in a study of graft-versus-host responses after intestinal transplantation. Study at large: Once they had received anti-thymocyte globulin induction, all recipients took tacrolimus and steroids for 2 to 4 years.

Only in-frame clones appear in the TCRdb table, and some are missing; sequencing was by immunoSEQ multiplex PCR. Among about 120,000 clones listed, roughly 91% were seen once. Turning to this clone: Its antigen is still unknown.

This CDR3 spans 14 amino acids. V was pared by 4 bases and J by 2 bases, with 12 bases between. Germline V gives CDR1 SGHRS, CDR2 YFSETQ. Points from the study as a whole: Patients with graft-donor T cell macrochimerism had high graft-versus-host to host-versus-graft clonal ratios in allografts. Present in recipient marrow, GvH clones included some that appeared first in ileum or blood. With peak circulating GvH clone levels came an association with early post-transplant HvG declines.

Sequences were derived from unstimulated CD4+ T cells sorted from spleen or lymph node cells, sampled before intestinal transplant. This sequence joins TRBV5-1 and TRBJ1-2; no firm D call. This TCR was recovered from a human donor who received an intestinal transplant. For the CDR3, the DNA is TGCGCCAGCAGCAAGGACTCATTAAACTATGGCTACACCTTC. Its protein is CASSKDSLNYGYTF.